The T cell receptor (beta chain) under discussion was sequenced for a study of radiotherapy plus CTLA-4 blockade in lung cancer. Study background: Objective responses arose in 15% to 20% of patients, and over 25% experienced disease control. Study results and limitations: In blood, tumor-derived TCR clones expanded after radiotherapy plus ipilimumab.

On this clone itself: Antigen: not known.

Focal radiation with ipilimumab CTLA-4 blockade was given to patients with chemo-refractory metastatic non-small-cell lung cancer. CDR1 is MNHEY, CDR2 SVGAGI, per germline. V trimming: 5 bases; J trimming: 6 bases; junction bases outside the gene matches: 9. The length of the CDR3 is 14 residues. Sequenced by immunoSEQ multiplex PCR; TCRdb stores in-frame clones only, minus some. The table includes just under 60,000 clones, roughly 76% detected once. The TCR comes from a human donor with non-small cell lung cancer whose response to radiotherapy plus ipilimumab could not be evaluated. The V gene is TRBV6-5, the J gene TRBJ2-7; 8 bases agree with TRBD2. This material consisted of peripheral blood, taken from a patient treated with radiotherapy plus ipilimumab. CDR3 sequence: CASSGLSGSSEQYF. DNA for the CDR3: TGTGCCAGCAGTGGGTTAAGCGGGAGCTCCGAGCAGTACTTC.